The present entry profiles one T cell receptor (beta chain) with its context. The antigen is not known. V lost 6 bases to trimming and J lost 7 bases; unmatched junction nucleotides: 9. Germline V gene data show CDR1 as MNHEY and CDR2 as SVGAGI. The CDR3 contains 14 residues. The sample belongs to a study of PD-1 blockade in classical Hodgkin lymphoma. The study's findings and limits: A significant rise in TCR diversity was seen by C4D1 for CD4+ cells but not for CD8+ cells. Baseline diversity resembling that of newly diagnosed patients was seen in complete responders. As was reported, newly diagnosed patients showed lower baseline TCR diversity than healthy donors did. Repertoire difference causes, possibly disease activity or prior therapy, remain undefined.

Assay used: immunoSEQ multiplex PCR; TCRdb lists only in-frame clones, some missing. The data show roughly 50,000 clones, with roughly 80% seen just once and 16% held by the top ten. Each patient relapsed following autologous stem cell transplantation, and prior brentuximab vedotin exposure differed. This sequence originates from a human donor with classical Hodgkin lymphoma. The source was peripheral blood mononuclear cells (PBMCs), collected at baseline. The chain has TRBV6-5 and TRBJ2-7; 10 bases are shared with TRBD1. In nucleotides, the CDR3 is TGTGCCAGCAGGTCCGGGACAGGGGCGCGGGAGCAGTACTTC. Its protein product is CASRSGTGAREQYF.